This TCR beta chain stems from a study of blood T cell repertoires in COVID-19. This clone appeared a single time. The repertoire was sequenced with immunoSEQ multiplex PCR; TCRdb's copy has only in-frame clones and lacks some. The table has some 270,000 clones, 84% seen once. This sequence was found in a man aged 50 or older who had recovered from COVID-19. The specimen sequenced was PBMCs or T cells enriched from blood (not recorded which).

CDR3 coding DNA: TGCAGCGTTGAAAGGGGCATGAACACTGAAGCTTTCTTT. Translation gives CSVERGMNTEAFF. The chain has TRBV29-1 and TRBJ1-1; maybe TRBD1 (5 bases). Germline V gene data show CDR1 as SQVTM and CDR2 as ANQGSEA. This CDR3 has 13 amino acids. Trimming took off 2 bases at V and 0 bases at J, with 7 bases between the two ends.